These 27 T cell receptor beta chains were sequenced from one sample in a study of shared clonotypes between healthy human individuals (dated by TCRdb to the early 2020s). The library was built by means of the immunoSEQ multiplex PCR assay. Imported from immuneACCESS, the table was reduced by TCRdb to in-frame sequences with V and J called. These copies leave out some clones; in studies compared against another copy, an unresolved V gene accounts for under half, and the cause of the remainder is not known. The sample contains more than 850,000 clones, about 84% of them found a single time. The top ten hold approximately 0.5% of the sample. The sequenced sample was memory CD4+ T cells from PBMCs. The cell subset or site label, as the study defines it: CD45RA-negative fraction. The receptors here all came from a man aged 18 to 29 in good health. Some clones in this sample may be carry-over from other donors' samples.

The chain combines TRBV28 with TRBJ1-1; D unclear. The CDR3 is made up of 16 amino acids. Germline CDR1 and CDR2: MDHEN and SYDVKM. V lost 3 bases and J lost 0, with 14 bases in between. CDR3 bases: TGTGCCAGCAGTTTTGTCGGCGGCAGGCTGAACACTGAAGCTTTCTTT. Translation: CASSFVGGRLNTEAFF. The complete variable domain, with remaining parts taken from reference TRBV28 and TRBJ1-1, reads DVKVTQSSRYLVKRTGEKVFLECVQDMDHENMFWYRQDPGLGLRLIYFSYDVKMKEKGDIPEGYSVSREKKERFSLILESASTNQTSMYLCASSFVGGRLNTEAFFGQGTRLTVV.

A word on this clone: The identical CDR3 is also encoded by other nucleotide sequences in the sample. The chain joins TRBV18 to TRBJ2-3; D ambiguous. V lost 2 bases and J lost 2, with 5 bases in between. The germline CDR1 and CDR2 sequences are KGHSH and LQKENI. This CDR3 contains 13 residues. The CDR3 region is CASSPITTDTQYF. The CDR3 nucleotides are TGTGCCAGCTCACCAATCACCACAGATACGCAGTATTTT. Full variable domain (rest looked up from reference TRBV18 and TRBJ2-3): NAGVMQNPRHLVRRRGQEARLRCSPMKGHSHVYWYRQLPEEGLKFMVYLQKENIIDESGMPKERFSAEFPKEGPSILRIQQVVRGDSAAYFCASSPITTDTQYFGPGTRLTVL.

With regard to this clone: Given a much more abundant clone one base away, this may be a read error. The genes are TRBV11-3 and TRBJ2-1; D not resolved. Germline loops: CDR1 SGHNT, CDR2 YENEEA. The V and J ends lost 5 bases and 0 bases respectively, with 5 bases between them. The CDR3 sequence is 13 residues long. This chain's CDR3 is CASSPSSYNEQFF. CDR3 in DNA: TGTGCCAGCAGCCCCAGCTCCTACAATGAGCAGTTCTTC.

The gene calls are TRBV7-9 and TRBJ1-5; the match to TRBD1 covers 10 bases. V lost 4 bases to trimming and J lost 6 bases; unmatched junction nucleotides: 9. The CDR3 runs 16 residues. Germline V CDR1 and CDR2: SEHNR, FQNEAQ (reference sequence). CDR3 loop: CASSSDRTGGSQPQHF. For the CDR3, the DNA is TGTGCCAGCAGCTCCGATCGGACAGGGGGTAGTCAGCCCCAGCATTTT.

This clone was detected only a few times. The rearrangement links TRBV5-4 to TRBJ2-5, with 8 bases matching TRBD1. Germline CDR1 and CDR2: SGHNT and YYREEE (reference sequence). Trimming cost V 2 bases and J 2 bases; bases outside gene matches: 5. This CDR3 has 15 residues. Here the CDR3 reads CASSFRDRLQETQYF. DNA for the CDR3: TGTGCCAGCAGCTTCCGGGACAGGCTACAAGAGACCCAGTACTTC.

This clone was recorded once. The CDR3 nucleotides are TGTGCCAGCAGTTCGGGGGCAGGGGGCAATCAGCCCCAGCATTTT. The encoded protein is CASSSGAGGNQPQHF. V is TRBV28 and J is TRBJ1-5; weak D call: TRBD1 (6 bases). The CDR3 length is 15 residues. The V and J ends lost 4 bases and 2 bases respectively, with 12 bases between them. Germline V gene lookup returns CDR1 MDHEN and CDR2 SYDVKM.

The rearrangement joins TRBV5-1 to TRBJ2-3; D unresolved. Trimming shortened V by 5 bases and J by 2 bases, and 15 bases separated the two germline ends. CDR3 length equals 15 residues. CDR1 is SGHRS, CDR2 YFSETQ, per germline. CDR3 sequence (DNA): TGCGCCAGCAGATCAACTCCGCTTTACACAGATACGCAGTATTTT. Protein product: CASRSTPLYTDTQYF.

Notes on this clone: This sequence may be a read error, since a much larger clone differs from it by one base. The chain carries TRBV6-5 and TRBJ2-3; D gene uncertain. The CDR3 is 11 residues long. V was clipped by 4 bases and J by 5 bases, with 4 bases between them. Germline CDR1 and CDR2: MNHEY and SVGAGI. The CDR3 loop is CASSLGDTQYF. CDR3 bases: TGTGCCAGCAGTTTAGGAGATACGCAGTATTTT.

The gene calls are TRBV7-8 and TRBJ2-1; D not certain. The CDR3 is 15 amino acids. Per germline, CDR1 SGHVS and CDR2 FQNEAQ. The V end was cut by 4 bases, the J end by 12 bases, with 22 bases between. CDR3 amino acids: CASSSGPGPGFGQFF. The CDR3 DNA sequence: TGTGCCAGCAGCTCCGGACCGGGCCCGGGTTTCGGGCAGTTCTTC. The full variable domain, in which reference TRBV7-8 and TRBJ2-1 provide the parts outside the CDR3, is GAGVSQSPRYKVAKRGQDVALRCDPISGHVSLFWYQQALGQGPEFLTYFQNEAQLDKSGLPSDRFFAERPEGSVSTLKIQRTQQEDSAVYLCASSSGPGPGFGQFFGPGTRLTVL.

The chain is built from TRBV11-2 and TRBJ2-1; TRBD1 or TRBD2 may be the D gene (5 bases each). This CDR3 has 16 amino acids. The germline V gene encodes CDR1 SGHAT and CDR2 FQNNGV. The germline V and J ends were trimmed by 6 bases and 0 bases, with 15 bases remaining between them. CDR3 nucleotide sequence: TGTGCCAGCAGGGACATAGGTGGGGGCTCCTACAATGAGCAGTTCTTC. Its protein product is CASRDIGGGSYNEQFF.

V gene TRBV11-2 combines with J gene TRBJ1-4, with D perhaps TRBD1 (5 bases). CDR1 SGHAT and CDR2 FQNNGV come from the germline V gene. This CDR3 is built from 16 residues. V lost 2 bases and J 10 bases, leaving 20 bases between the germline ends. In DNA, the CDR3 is TGTGCCAGCAGCTTAACAGTCGTTCAGGGCGGAGGAAAACTGTTTTTT. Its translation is CASSLTVVQGGGKLFF. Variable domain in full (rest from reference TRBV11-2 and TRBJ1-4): EAGVAQSPRYKIIEKRQSVAFWCNPISGHATLYWYQQILGQGPKLLIQFQNNGVVDDSQLPKDRFSAERLKGVDSTLKIQPAKLEDSAVYLCASSLTVVQGGGKLFFGSGTQLSVL.

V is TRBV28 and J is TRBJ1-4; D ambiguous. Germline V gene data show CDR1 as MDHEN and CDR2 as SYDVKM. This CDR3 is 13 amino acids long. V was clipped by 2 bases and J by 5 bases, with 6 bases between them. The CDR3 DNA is TGTGCCAGCAGTTTAACGGAGAATGAAAAACTGTTTTTT. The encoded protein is CASSLTENEKLFF.

The CDR3 sequence: CASSEVLHTGELFF. CDR3 in DNA: TGTGCCAGCAGTGAGGTCCTCCACACCGGGGAGCTGTTTTTT. The rearrangement joins TRBV2 to TRBJ2-2; no definite D call. The germline gives CDR1 SNHLY, CDR2 FYNNEI. This CDR3 contains 14 residues. Trimming took off 3 bases at V and 3 bases at J, with 8 bases between the two ends.

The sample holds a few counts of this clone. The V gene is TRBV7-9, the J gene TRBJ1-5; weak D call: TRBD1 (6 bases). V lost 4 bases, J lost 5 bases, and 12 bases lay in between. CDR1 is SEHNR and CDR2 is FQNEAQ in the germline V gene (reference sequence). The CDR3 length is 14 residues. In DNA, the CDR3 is TGTGCCAGCAGCTCCACAGGGTCGTATCAGCCCCAGCATTTT. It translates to CASSSTGSYQPQHF.

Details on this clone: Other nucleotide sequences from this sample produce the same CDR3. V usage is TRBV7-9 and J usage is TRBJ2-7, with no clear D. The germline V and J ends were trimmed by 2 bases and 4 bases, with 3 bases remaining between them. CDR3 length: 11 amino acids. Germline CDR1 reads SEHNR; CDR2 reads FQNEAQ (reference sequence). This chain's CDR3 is CASSLLYEQYF. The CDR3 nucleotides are TGTGCCAGCAGCTTACTATACGAGCAGTACTTC.

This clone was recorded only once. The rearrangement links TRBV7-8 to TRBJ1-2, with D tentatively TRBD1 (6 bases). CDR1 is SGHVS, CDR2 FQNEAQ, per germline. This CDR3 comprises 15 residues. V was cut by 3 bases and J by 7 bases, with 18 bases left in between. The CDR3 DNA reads TGTGCCAGCAGCTTTGGACAGTCTGCCTACTCTGGCTACACCTTC. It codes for CASSFGQSAYSGYTF. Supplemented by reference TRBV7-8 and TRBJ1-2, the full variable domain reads GAGVSQSPRYKVAKRGQDVALRCDPISGHVSLFWYQQALGQGPEFLTYFQNEAQLDKSGLPSDRFFAERPEGSVSTLKIQRTQQEDSAVYLCASSFGQSAYSGYTFGSGTRLTVV.

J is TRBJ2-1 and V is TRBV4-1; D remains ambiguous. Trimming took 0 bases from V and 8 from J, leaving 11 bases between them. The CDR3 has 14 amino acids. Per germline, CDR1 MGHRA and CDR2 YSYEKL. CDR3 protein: CASSQDVTRDEQFF. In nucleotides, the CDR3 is TGCGCCAGCAGCCAAGACGTCACGCGCGATGAGCAGTTCTTC.

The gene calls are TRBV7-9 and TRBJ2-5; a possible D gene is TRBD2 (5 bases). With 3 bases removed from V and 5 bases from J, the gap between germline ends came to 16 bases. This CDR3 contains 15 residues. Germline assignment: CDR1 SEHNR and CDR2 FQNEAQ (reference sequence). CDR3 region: CASSFLALTRETQYF. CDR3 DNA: TGTGCCAGCAGCTTTCTAGCCCTCACGAGGGAGACCCAGTACTTC.

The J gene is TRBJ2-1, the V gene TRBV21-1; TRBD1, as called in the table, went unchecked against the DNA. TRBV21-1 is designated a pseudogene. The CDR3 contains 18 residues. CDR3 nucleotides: TGTGCCAGCAGCAAAGCGTCGCATAGCAGGGGCAAGTACAATGAGCAGTTCTTC. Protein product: CASSKASHSRGKYNEQFF.

The CDR3 sequence: CAISEVVFEGNSYEQYF. CDR3 nucleotides: TGTGCCATCAGTGAGGTTGTGTTTGAGGGGAACTCCTACGAGCAGTACTTC. V gene TRBV10-3 combines with J gene TRBJ2-7, with D perhaps assigned TRBD1 or TRBD2 (5 bases each). CDR1 and CDR2 from the germline V gene are ENHRY and SYGVKD. CDR3 length: 17 residues. The V end lost 2 bases, the J end lost 0 bases, and 17 bases lay between the germline ends.

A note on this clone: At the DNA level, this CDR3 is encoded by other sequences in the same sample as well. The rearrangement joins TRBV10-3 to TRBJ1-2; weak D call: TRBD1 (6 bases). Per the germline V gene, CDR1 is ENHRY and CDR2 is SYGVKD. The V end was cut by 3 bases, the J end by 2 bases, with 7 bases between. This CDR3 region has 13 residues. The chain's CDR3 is CAISDQGNYGYTF. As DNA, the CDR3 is TGTGCCATCAGTGATCAGGGGAACTATGGCTACACCTTC.

DNA of the CDR3: TGCGCCAGCAGCCTTTACAGGGGGTCTTTCTCGGATACGCAGTATTTT. It is translated as CASSLYRGSFSDTQYF. The V call is TRBV5-1, the J call TRBJ2-3; TRBD1 matches at 8 bases. The CDR3 consists of 16 residues. Germline CDR1 and CDR2: SGHRS and YFSETQ. The V gene end was trimmed by 4 bases and the J gene end by 6 bases; junction bases not matched to a gene: 13.

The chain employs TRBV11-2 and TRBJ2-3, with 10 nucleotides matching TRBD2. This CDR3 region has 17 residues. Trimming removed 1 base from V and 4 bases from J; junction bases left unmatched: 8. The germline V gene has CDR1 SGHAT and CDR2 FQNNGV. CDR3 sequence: CASSLVGSGRLPDTQYF. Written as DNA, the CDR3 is TGTGCCAGCAGCTTAGTTGGTAGCGGGAGGTTACCAGATACGCAGTATTTT.

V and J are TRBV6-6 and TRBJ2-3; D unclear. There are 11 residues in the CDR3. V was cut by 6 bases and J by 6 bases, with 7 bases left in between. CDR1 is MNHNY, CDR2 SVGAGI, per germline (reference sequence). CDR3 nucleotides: TGTGCCAGCAGCATCGGGGATACGCAGTATTTT. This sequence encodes CASSIGDTQYF.

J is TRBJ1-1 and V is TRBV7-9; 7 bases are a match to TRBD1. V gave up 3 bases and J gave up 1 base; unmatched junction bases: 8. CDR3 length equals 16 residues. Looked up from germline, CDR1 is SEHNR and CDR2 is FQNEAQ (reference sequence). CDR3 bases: TGTGCCAGCAGCTTCCACAGGGGCACTCCGAACACTGAAGCTTTCTTT. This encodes CASSFHRGTPNTEAFF. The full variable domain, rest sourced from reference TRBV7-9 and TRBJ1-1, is DTGVSQNPRHKITKRGQNVTFRCDPISEHNRLYWYRQTLGQGPEFLTYFQNEAQLEKSRLLSDRFSAERPKGSFSTLEIQRTEQGDSAMYLCASSFHRGTPNTEAFFGQGTRLTVV.

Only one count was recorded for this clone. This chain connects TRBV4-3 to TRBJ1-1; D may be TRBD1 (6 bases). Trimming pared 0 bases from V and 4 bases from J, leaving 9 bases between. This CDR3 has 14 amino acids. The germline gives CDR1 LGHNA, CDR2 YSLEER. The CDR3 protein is CASSQDGRGTEAFF. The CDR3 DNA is TGCGCCAGCAGCCAAGACGGCAGGGGCACTGAAGCTTTCTTT.

The CDR3 sequence is CASNPGLATYNEQFF. The CDR3 nucleotides are TGTGCCAGCAATCCGGGACTAGCGACCTACAATGAGCAGTTCTTC. This rearrangement joins TRBV6-1 to TRBJ2-1; 10 bases align to TRBD2. J was trimmed by 2 bases and V by 7 bases; bases with no gene match: 5. This CDR3 has 15 amino acids. CDR1 is MNHNS and CDR2 is SASEGT in the germline V gene.